The T cell receptor (beta chain) under discussion was sequenced for a study of cytomegalovirus exposure and HLA in healthy donors. Study-level findings and limits: In vitro checks showed that three CMV-associated chains really do target CMV antigens. It was only CMV serostatus that was available as immune exposure information.

Per the germline V gene, CDR1 is MGHDK and CDR2 is SYGVNS. This CDR3 has 15 residues. The ends lost 2 bases at V and 7 bases at J; junction bases unmatched: 4. The study ran its PCR with 60 Vbeta and 13 Jbeta primers. The protocol was immunoSEQ multiplex PCR, while the TCRdb copy is restricted to in-frame clones and leaves out a portion. There are some 130,000 clones in the sample; 75% to 80% occur only once, and approximately 2% lies in the top ten. A remark on this clone: Its specificity is unknown.

The sequencing sample was made of PBMCs. The clonotype was recovered from a man younger than 40 in good health and CMV-seronegative. V and J are TRBV25-1 and TRBJ2-4; 11 positions match TRBD2. The DNA for the CDR3 is TGTGCCAGCAGTGAACCCGGGACTAGCGGCAACATTCAGTACTTC. Translating it yields CASSEPGTSGNIQYF.